The 4 T cell receptor beta chains below were found in one sample sequenced in a study of T cells in Graves' hyperthyroidism and ophthalmopathy. Amplification of TCR beta CDR3 regions was performed using RNA transcripts as template. TCR CDR3 underwent first-round RT-PCR with the HTBI primer set. TCRdb independently ran MiXCR on the multiplex PCR reads; one entry per CDR3 protein. The top ten hold 3% to 4.5% of the sample, which has some 400,000 distinct CDR3 sequences, roughly 19% seen once. The sequencing sample was made of blood. The receptors come from a woman between 18 and 30 years old with Graves' hyperthyroidism.

This clonotype was seen many times. This rearrangement joins TRBV5-1 to TRBJ1-2, with 7 nucleotides matching TRBD1. V lost 3 bases and J lost 5; bases outside the gene matches: 10. The CDR3 loop spans 15 amino acids. Per the germline V gene, CDR1 is SGHRS and CDR2 is YFSETQ. CDR3 loop: CASSSDQTGIYGYTF. The CDR3 DNA is TGCGCCAGCAGCTCGGACCAGACAGGGATTTATGGCTACACCTTC.

This clonotype was seen at least ten times. This chain connects TRBV24-1 to TRBJ2-5; D perhaps matches TRBD2 (6 bases). The germline gives CDR1 KGHDR, CDR2 SFDVKD. The CDR3 covers 16 residues. Trimming took 4 bases from V and 2 from J, leaving 16 bases between them. CDR3 in amino acids: CATSEVVAANQETQYF. The CDR3 DNA follows: TGTGCCACCAGTGAGGTGGTAGCGGCCAATCAAGAGACCCAGTACTTC.

This clonotype was counted only a few times. The chain employs TRBV12-3 or TRBV12-4 and TRBJ1-6, with D tentatively TRBD1 (5 bases). The germline V and J ends were trimmed by 9 bases and 10 bases, with 25 bases remaining between them. The CDR3 loop spans 16 amino acids. This CDR3 is CASLSLRAGRSSPLHF. DNA of the CDR3: TGTGCCAGTTTGTCGCTACGGGCAGGGAGGAGCTCACCCCTCCACTTT.

This clonotype has a handful of counts. The chain has TRBV6-1 and TRBJ2-4; D tentatively fits TRBD1 or TRBD2 (7 bases each). The germline V gene encodes CDR1 MNHNS and CDR2 SASEGT. Trimming took 5 bases from V and 8 from J, leaving 19 bases between them. The CDR3 is made up of 15 amino acids. The DNA of the CDR3 is TGTGCCAGCAGTCCGGGGCCAGGGGGAGGGGACATTCAGTACTTC. It codes for CASSPGPGGGDIQYF.